Sequencing of this TCR beta chain was carried out in a study of shared clonotypes between healthy human individuals. Study-level information: A donor's plate count was three for CD4 naive and three for CD4 memory; CD8 naive had two and CD8 memory one.

The CD4+ fraction was divided into a CD45RA+ naive subset and a CD45RA-negative memory subset. Trimming cost V 0 bases and J 4 bases; bases outside gene matches: 4. Germline lookup yields CDR1 MNHEY and CDR2 SVGAGI. The length of the CDR3 is 15 residues. It was across several immunoSEQ plates that each subset's genomic DNA was evenly split. In the source study's methods: Sequence data from immunoSEQ were junction-only and lacked quality scores; consequently, filtering differed. Assay used: immunoSEQ multiplex PCR; TCRdb lists only in-frame clones, some missing. V and J calls and clone size are those listed in that table; D and trimming were worked out from the DNA. Of some 1,400,000 clones listed, approximately 96% are singletons. Remarks on this clone: Other DNA sequences in the sample encode the same CDR3.

The TCR was taken from a man aged 25-45 years in good health. Sequencing input: naive CD4+ T cells sorted from blood. Subset of the sample: CD45RA+ positively selected. This rearrangement joins TRBV6-5 to TRBJ2-7, with TRBD2 matching over 9 bases. In DNA, the CDR3 is TGTGCCAGCAGTTACTCGGGCGGGAGGGCTTACGAGCAGTACTTC. The encoded protein is CASSYSGGRAYEQYF.